The 8 T cell receptor beta chains reported below all come from one sample, sequenced in a study of immune evolution from preneoplasia to lung adenocarcinoma. Measured with immunoSEQ multiplex PCR; TCRdb has only the in-frame clones, and not every one. This table has roughly 10,000 clones, under 80% appearing once. Sequencing used FFPE minimally invasive lung adenocarcinoma tissue. The source of these receptors is a person aged 60 to 80 with lung adenocarcinoma.

This clone has only one observation. V gene TRBV18 combines with J gene TRBJ2-5; 8 bases map to TRBD2. The CDR3 covers 15 residues. Trimming at V came to 1 base and at J to 3 bases, leaving 4 bases not matched to a gene. Germline V gene lookup returns CDR1 KGHSH and CDR2 LQKENI. This chain's CDR3 is CASSPLSGREETQYF. In nucleotides, the CDR3 is TGTGCCAGCTCACCACTCAGCGGGAGAGAAGAGACCCAGTACTTC.

This rearrangement joins TRBV25-1 to TRBJ2-5; D is uncertain. The germline V and J ends were trimmed by 7 bases and 0 bases, with 9 bases remaining between them. Looked up from germline, CDR1 is MGHDK and CDR2 is SYGVNS. The CDR3 loop spans 13 amino acids. This CDR3 reads CASKYWYQETQYF. As DNA, the CDR3 is TGTGCCAGCAAGTATTGGTACCAAGAGACCCAGTACTTC.

This chain links TRBV5-8 with TRBJ2-6, with D perhaps TRBD1 (5 bases). Germline V gene sequence: CDR1 SGHTS, CDR2 YDEGEE. V was clipped by 2 bases and J by 0 bases, with 12 bases between them. The CDR3 loop spans 17 amino acids. DNA for the CDR3: TGTGCCAGCAGCTTCAAGACAGCCTTCTCTGGGGCCAACGTCCTGACTTTC. Translated: CASSFKTAFSGANVLTF.

The V call is TRBV10-3, the J call TRBJ2-7; 8 positions match TRBD1. CDR3 length: 14 amino acids. J lost 2 bases, V lost 2 bases, and 2 bases had no gene match. Looked up from germline, CDR1 is ENHRY and CDR2 is SYGVKD. Here the CDR3 DNA reads TGTGCCATCAGTGAGCAGACAGGGGCCTACGAGCAGTACTTC. Its protein product is CAISEQTGAYEQYF.

This chain connects TRBV11-1 to TRBJ2-5; 9 positions agree with TRBD1. J was trimmed by 4 bases and V by 5 bases; bases with no gene match: 5. There are 14 residues in the CDR3. Germline CDR1 SGHAT, CDR2 FQDESV (reference sequence). CDR3 loop: CASSTTGGTETQYF. In DNA form, the CDR3 reads TGTGCCAGCAGCACTACAGGGGGCACAGAGACCCAGTACTTC.

The chain is built from TRBV30 and TRBJ2-1, with D possibly TRBD2 on 5 matching bases. The germline gives CDR1 GTSNPN, CDR2 SVGIG (reference sequence). V was pared by 2 bases and J by 9 bases, with 20 bases between. This CDR3 spans 15 amino acids. The CDR3 region has the DNA TGTGCCTGGAGTAAAGCCCAGGACGGGAAATCTGAGCAGTTCTTC. Amino acids: CAWSKAQDGKSEQFF.

The rearrangement uses TRBV28 and TRBJ1-5, with a weak D call TRBD1 (5 bases). Germline V gives CDR1 MDHEN, CDR2 SYDVKM. The ends were cut back, 8 bases at V and 0 bases at J, with 23 bases in the middle. The CDR3 has 18 residues. The CDR3 is CASPPPGTAGDSNQPQHF. The CDR3 DNA follows: TGTGCCAGCCCTCCTCCTGGGACGGCCGGGGATAGCAATCAGCCCCAGCATTTT.

The CDR3 sequence is CASSERTAYNEQFF. CDR3 bases: TGTGCCAGCAGTGAAAGGACAGCCTACAATGAGCAGTTCTTC. This chain links TRBV2 with TRBJ2-1; perhaps TRBD1 as D (6 bases). The CDR3 covers 14 residues. V gave up 2 bases and J gave up 2 bases, with 7 bases separating them. CDR1 is SNHLY and CDR2 is FYNNEI in the germline V gene. Drawing the rest from reference TRBV2 and TRBJ2-1, the complete variable domain is EPEVTQTPSHQVTQMGQEVILRCVPISNHLYFYWYRQILGQKVEFLVSFYNNEISEKSEIFDDQFSVERPDGSNFTLKIRSTKLEDSAMYFCASSERTAYNEQFFGPGTRLTVL.